This T cell receptor (beta chain) was observed in a study of blood T cells in healthy people across ages. Then a second PCR, running roughly 7 to 11 cycles, was carried out with a sample-barcoded 5' primer and a J-beta primer mix. TCRdb used MiXCR to reprocess the 5' RACE reads, holding one entry per CDR3 protein. Of some 1.7 million distinct CDR3 sequences in the sample, over 25% were seen once. Ten or more counts support this clonotype. Its antigen is unknown. Sample donors were healthy Caucasian individuals that came from Russia, aged roughly 6 to 100. Study observations and caveats: Long-lived donors had more naive CD4+ cells and higher diversity than aged donors. Unsorted PBMCs blocked a conclusive comparison of naive and antigen-experienced cells. Shifts in expanded clonotypes may have been confounded by donor CMV status, which was unknown.

The sample comprised blood. This TCR was sampled from a woman in her twenties or thirties in good health.

The chain's CDR3 is CASSPGLAGAETQYF. DNA of the CDR3: TGCGCCAGCAGCCCGGGACTAGCGGGAGCAGAGACCCAGTACTTC. The chain is built from TRBV5-1 and TRBJ2-5; 14 bases map to TRBD2. Trimming removed 4 bases from V and 4 bases from J; junction bases left unmatched: 3. Germline-derived CDR1 and CDR2 are SGHRS and YFSETQ. This CDR3 is 15 amino acids long.